This is a list of T cell receptor beta chains from one sample in a study of T cells in narcolepsy. Sequenced by immunoSEQ multiplex PCR; TCRdb stores in-frame clones only, minus some. Of some 10,000 clones listed, 65% to 80% are singletons. The sequenced material came from CD45RA- memory CD8+ T cells from PBMCs. The receptors come from a human donor with narcolepsy. CDR3s include the opening cysteine and the closing phenylalanine or tryptophan. D genes are given only for firm matches. Size tells how often a clone was seen (once, few, many) or the class of an expanded clone, and some rows leave it out.

J gene,clone size,V gene,D gene,CDR3 DNA,CDR3 protein
TRBJ2-5,.,TRBV6-5,TRBD2,TGTGCCAGCAGTTTCCTAGCGGGGGGGCTCCAAGAGACCCAGTACTTC,CASSFLAGGLQETQYF
TRBJ2-3,medium-sized,TRBV6-1,.,TGTGCCAGCAGTGATTGGCAGGACCATAACACAGATACGCAGTATTTT,CASSDWQDHNTDTQYF
TRBJ2-4,few,TRBV2,.,TGTGCCAGCAGTGAAACGAGCGGGAAAAACATTCAGTACTTC,CASSETSGKNIQYF
TRBJ2-7,few,TRBV27,TRBD1,TGTGCCAGCAGTTGGGGACAGGGGAGTAACGAGCAGTACTTC,CASSWGQGSNEQYF
TRBJ2-3,.,TRBV27,.,TGTGCCAGCAACCAGCGGGCCCGCACAGATACGCAGTATTTT,CASNQRARTDTQYF
TRBJ2-3,few,TRBV9,.,TGTGCCAGCAGTTCCACTTTAGGCACAGATACGCAGTATTTT,CASSSTLGTDTQYF
TRBJ2-1,.,TRBV13,TRBD2,TGTGCCAGCAGCGCCCGGACGGCTAGGGGAGGGCTGGAGGAGCAGTTCTTC,CASSARTARGGLEEQFF
TRBJ2-1,.,TRBV4-3,.,TGCGCCAGCAGCCAAAGGGCAGGGGGCGGCGGGGGGTTAAGCTCCTACAATGAGCAGTTCTTC,CASSQRAGGGGGLSSYNEQFF
TRBJ1-2,once,TRBV6-5,TRBD1,TGTGCCAGCAGCCCCCGTGGGACAGGGGTTGGCTACACCTTC,CASSPRGTGVGYTF
TRBJ1-1,.,TRBV29-1,TRBD1,TGCAGCGCTTGGACAGGGGGCGAGAACACTGAAGCTTTCTTT,CSAWTGGENTEAFF
TRBJ1-1,once,TRBV7-3,.,TGTGCCAGCAGTCGGACAGTGAACACTGAAGCTTTCTTT,CASSRTVNTEAFF
TRBJ2-3,.,TRBV18,TRBD2,TGTGCCAGCTCACCCTTAGCGGGAGCTACAGATACGCAGTATTTT,CASSPLAGATDTQYF
TRBJ2-2,.,TRBV19,.,TGTGCCAGTAGTATAGGAGCGTGGGCCGGGGAGCTGTTTTTT,CASSIGAWAGELFF
TRBJ2-3,.,TRBV2,.,TGTGCCAGCAGTAGGCATTCTAGCACAGATACGCAGTATTTT,CASSRHSSTDTQYF
TRBJ2-3,few,TRBV6-9,.,TGTGCCAGCAGTCATTGGGACTTCACAGATACGCAGTATTTT,CASSHWDFTDTQYF
TRBJ2-7,.,TRBV6-5,.,TGTGCCAGCGGTCCGGGCTACGAGCAGTACTTC,CASGPGYEQYF
TRBJ2-2,once,TRBV27,.,TGTGCCAGCAGTTTTTCCGCGAACACCGGGGAGCTGTTTTTT,CASSFSANTGELFF
TRBJ1-6,.,TRBV10-3,TRBD1,TGTGCCATCAGCATATCCGGGACAGGGGACCCGAGCTCCTATAATTCACCCCTCCACTTT,CAISISGTGDPSSYNSPLHF
TRBJ1-2,once,TRBV5-4,.,TGTGCCAGCAGCTTCCAAGGACCGGGTTATGATGGCTACACCTTC,CASSFQGPGYDGYTF
TRBJ2-1,.,TRBV2,.,TGTGCCAGTTGGACTCCCTCCTACAATGAGCAGTTCTTC,CASWTPSYNEQFF
TRBJ2-3,.,TRBV6-6,.,TGTGCCAGCAGTTACTCCGAGGCGGGAGATACGCAGTATTTT,CASSYSEAGDTQYF
TRBJ1-6,.,TRBV11-2,TRBD1,TGTGCCAGCAGCCCCCGTCGGGGGAGAGGGGGCTCACCCCTCCACTTT,CASSPRRGRGGSPLHF
TRBJ1-1,.,TRBV5-1,.,TGCGCCAGCAGCTACGAGGGCACTGAAGCTTTCTTT,CASSYEGTEAFF
TRBJ2-5,.,TRBV4-2,TRBD2,TGTGCCAGCAGCCCTTACCAAACGGGAGGGGAGGAGACCCAGTACTTC,CASSPYQTGGEETQYF
TRBJ2-7,.,TRBV9,TRBD1,TGTGCCAGCAGCGTAGACACAGGGGGCTCCTACGAGCAGTACTTC,CASSVDTGGSYEQYF
TRBJ2-1,once,TRBV6-1,.,TGTGCCAGCAGTGAAATGGGCAGCTACAATGAGCAGTTCTTC,CASSEMGSYNEQFF
TRBJ2-1,.,TRBV11-2,.,TGTGCCAGCAGCTTAGTCTACAATGAGCAGTTCTTC,CASSLVYNEQFF
TRBJ2-1,.,TRBV11-2,TRBD1,TGTGCCAGCAGTTTCGCCCTGGGACAGGGGAGGAATGAGCAGTTCTTC,CASSFALGQGRNEQFF
TRBJ1-1,.,TRBV19,.,TGTGCCAGTAGTATGGAGGGGAACACTGAAGCTTTCTTT,CASSMEGNTEAFF
TRBJ2-7,.,TRBV5-5,.,TGTGCCAGCAGCTTGGAGTGGGGGCTAACGTACGAGCAGTACTTC,CASSLEWGLTYEQYF
TRBJ1-2,.,TRBV4-1,TRBD1,TGCGCCAGCAGCCTCGACAGGGGGGGAACCTATGGCTACACCTTC,CASSLDRGGTYGYTF
TRBJ2-7,.,TRBV29-1,.,TGCAGCGTTGCGACGGGGCAGATCAATCTCTACGAGCAGTACTTC,CSVATGQINLYEQYF
TRBJ2-7,.,TRBV9,.,TGTGCCAGCAGCGTAGCTAATGGCTACGAGCAGTACTTC,CASSVANGYEQYF
TRBJ1-1,.,TRBV7-9,TRBD1,TGTGCCAGCAGCTTATTCGGACAGGGGGACACTGAAGCTTTCTTT,CASSLFGQGDTEAFF
TRBJ2-5,.,TRBV6-1,TRBD2,TGTGCCAGCAGTGGGGGAGCGGGAGGGCCGGAGACCCAGTACTTC,CASSGGAGGPETQYF
TRBJ1-2,.,TRBV29-1,.,TGCAGCGTTGAAGGCCAGGACTATGGCTACACCTTC,CSVEGQDYGYTF
TRBJ2-3,.,TRBV7-9,TRBD1,TGTGCCAGCAGCTTTGGACAGGGCTACACAGATACGCAGTATTTT,CASSFGQGYTDTQYF
TRBJ2-1,.,TRBV2,.,TGTGCCAGCGAGGGGACTGATGACAATGAGCAGTTCTTC,CASEGTDDNEQFF
TRBJ2-2,few,TRBV6-4,.,TGTGCCAGCAGTGGGACAAACACCGGGGAGCTGTTTTTT,CASSGTNTGELFF
TRBJ2-2,.,TRBV28,TRBD2,TGTGCCAGCAGTCCGACCGGGACTAGCGGGAACGATAGGGCCCCCGGGGAGCTGTTTTTT,CASSPTGTSGNDRAPGELFF
TRBJ2-5,.,TRBV9,TRBD2,TGTGCCAGCAGCGCGGGTGGGACTAGCGTCGGGGAGACCCAGTACTTC,CASSAGGTSVGETQYF
TRBJ1-2,.,TRBV27,TRBD1,TGTGCCAGCAGTTTATCGTGGACAGGGGATGGCTACACCTTC,CASSLSWTGDGYTF
TRBJ2-7,.,TRBV7-9,.,TGTGCCAGCAGCCACTCGGTTAGGGTGAACGAGCAGTACTTC,CASSHSVRVNEQYF
TRBJ2-5,.,TRBV7-9,.,TGTGCCAGCAGCTTAAGCACTGCCGGGGAGACCCAGTACTTC,CASSLSTAGETQYF
TRBJ2-7,.,TRBV4-2,.,TGTGCCAGCAGCCGAGAGACAGAAGCCTACGAGCAGTACTTC,CASSRETEAYEQYF
TRBJ1-5,once,TRBV7-2,.,TGTGCCAGCAGCTGGGGCCCCGACCATCAGCCCCAGCATTTT,CASSWGPDHQPQHF
TRBJ1-3,.,TRBV9,.,TGTGCCAGCAGCGTATCGGGCTCTGGAAACACCATATATTTT,CASSVSGSGNTIYF
TRBJ2-5,.,TRBV28,TRBD2,TGTGCCAGCAGTTTTTGGGCTAGCGGGGGGGCAGGAGAGACCCAGTACTTC,CASSFWASGGAGETQYF
TRBJ1-2,.,TRBV7-3,TRBD1,TGTGCCAGCAGCGCCTCGGGACAGGGTACCTTTGGCTACACCTTC,CASSASGQGTFGYTF
TRBJ2-3,.,TRBV9,TRBD2,TGTGCCAGCAGCGGGGGAGGGGAAGATACGCAGTATTTT,CASSGGGEDTQYF
TRBJ2-5,.,TRBV28,TRBD2,TGTGCCAGCAGTTTAACTAGCGGGGGGCAAGAGACCCAGTACTTC,CASSLTSGGQETQYF
TRBJ2-7,.,TRBV11-1,.,TGTGCCAGCAGCTTAGCTGTTCAGGGCAAAGGGTTCACCTACGAGCAGTACTTC,CASSLAVQGKGFTYEQYF
TRBJ2-7,.,TRBV5-6,.,TGTGCCAGCAGCTTACGGTGGCCCTACGAGCAGTACTTC,CASSLRWPYEQYF
TRBJ1-1,.,TRBV7-8,.,TGTGCCAGCAGCTTAGCTGCTACAACTGAAGCTTTCTTT,CASSLAATTEAFF
TRBJ2-3,.,TRBV5-4,.,TGTGCCAGCAGCTTGGCCCGCGATACGCAGTATTTT,CASSLARDTQYF